These 7 T cell receptor beta chains share one sample of origin, sequenced in a study of shared clonotypes between healthy human individuals (dated by TCRdb to the early 2020s). The library was prepared using the immunoSEQ multiplex PCR assay. Sourced from immuneACCESS, this table was stored by TCRdb with only in-frame sequences that have V and J called. A share of the clones is absent; for the studies checked, an unresolved V gene accounts for under half, and the remainder has no known explanation. Within this sample are fewer than 2.5 million clones, with roughly 93% of them counted one time only. The ten largest clones take up around 0.4% of the sample. The sample comprised naive CD4+ T cells from PBMCs. The sample's cell subset or site label, in plain terms: CD45RA+ positively selected. These receptors were obtained from a man aged 18 to 30 in good health. Some clones in this sample may be carry-over from other donors' samples.

This chain joins TRBV12-5 and TRBJ1-1; weak D call: TRBD1 (5 bases). Trimming removed 4 bases at V and 1 base at J, with 7 bases between. The CDR3 consists of 13 residues. Germline V gene data show CDR1 as LGHNT and CDR2 as FRNRAP. The CDR3: CASGYTGNTEAFF. Here the CDR3 DNA reads TGTGCTAGTGGTTATACAGGGAACACTGAAGCTTTCTTT.

The V call is TRBV7-8, the J call TRBJ2-5; no reliable D call. V lost 6 bases to trimming and J lost 4 bases, with 12 bases between them. Germline-derived CDR1 and CDR2 are SGHVS and FQNEAQ. This CDR3 spans 13 amino acids. The CDR3 nucleotides are TGTGCCAGCAGTCCGTTTCTCCCAGAGACCCAGTACTTC. Its translation: CASSPFLPETQYF.

The V and J genes are TRBV10-3 and TRBJ1-4; 9 bases are shared with TRBD1. The CDR3 extends over 15 amino acids. Germline assignment: CDR1 ENHRY and CDR2 SYGVKD. Germline trimming cut 10 bases from V and 0 bases from J; bases unmatched to any gene: 6. Here the CDR3 reads CASGTGTPTNEKLFF. Here the CDR3 DNA reads TGTGCCAGCGGGACAGGGACTCCAACTAATGAAAAACTGTTTTTT.

The chain links TRBV21-1 to TRBJ2-7; the table names TRBD1, a call not compared with the DNA. TRBV21-1 is deemed a pseudogene. This CDR3 contains 15 residues. CDR3 DNA: TGTGCCAGCAGCAAAGAAGTACAGATTGACGACGAGCAGTACTTC. It specifies CASSKEVQIDDEQYF.

This chain uses TRBV4-3 with TRBJ2-2, with 11 bases that match TRBD1. The CDR3 totals 18 residues. V trimming: 2 bases; J trimming: 6 bases; junction bases outside the gene matches: 11. Germline V gene lookup returns CDR1 LGHNA and CDR2 YSLEER. The CDR3, as DNA: TGCGCCAGCAGCCAACAGAGGACAGGGGGCTCTGGGGCCGGGGAGCTGTTTTTT. It codes for CASSQQRTGGSGAGELFF.

The chain couples TRBV5-1 to TRBJ2-2, with D perhaps TRBD1 (6 bases). Trimming left V 4 bases short and J 0 bases short, with 16 bases between. Germline values: CDR1 SGHRS, CDR2 YFSETQ. The CDR3 is 17 residues long. The CDR3 DNA reads as TGCGCCAGCAGCCCGTGGGGGCTACTCACGAACACCGGGGAGCTGTTTTTT. Translating it yields CASSPWGLLTNTGELFF.

J is TRBJ2-7 and V is TRBV7-2; 12 bases fit TRBD2. The trim removed 6 bases at V and 7 bases at J, leaving 10 bases unmatched. This CDR3 has 15 residues. CDR1 is SGHTA and CDR2 is FQGNSA in the germline V gene. The CDR3 reads CASSRTSGAPREQYF. Written as DNA, the CDR3 is TGTGCCAGCAGTCGGACTAGCGGGGCCCCTCGGGAGCAGTACTTC.